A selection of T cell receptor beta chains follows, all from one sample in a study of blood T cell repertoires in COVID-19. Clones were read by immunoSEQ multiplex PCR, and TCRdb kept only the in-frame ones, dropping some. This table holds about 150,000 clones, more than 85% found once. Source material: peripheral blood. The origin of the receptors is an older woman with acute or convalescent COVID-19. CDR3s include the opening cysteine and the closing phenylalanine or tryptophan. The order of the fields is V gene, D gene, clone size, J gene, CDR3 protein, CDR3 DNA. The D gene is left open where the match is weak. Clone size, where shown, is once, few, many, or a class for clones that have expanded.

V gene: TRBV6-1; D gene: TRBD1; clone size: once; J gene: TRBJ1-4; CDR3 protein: CASSESGLGYRGSPTNEKLFF; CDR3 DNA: TGTGCCAGCAGTGAATCTGGGCTGGGGTACAGGGGATCCCCAACTAATGAAAAACTGTTTTTT
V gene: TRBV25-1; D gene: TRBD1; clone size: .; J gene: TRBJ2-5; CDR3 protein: CASSELGTGDFGTQYF; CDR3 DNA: TGTGCCAGCAGTGAATTGGGGACAGGGGACTTTGGGACCCAGTACTTC
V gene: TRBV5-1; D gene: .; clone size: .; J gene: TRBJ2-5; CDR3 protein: CASSPGNLLQETQYF; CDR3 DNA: TGCGCCAGCAGCCCCGGGAATTTACTTCAAGAGACCCAGTACTTC
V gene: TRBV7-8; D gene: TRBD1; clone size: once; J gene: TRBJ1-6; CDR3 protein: CASSPSAHRQGGNSPLHF; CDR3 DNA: TGTGCCAGCAGCCCATCAGCCCACAGACAGGGGGGAAATTCACCCCTCCACTTT
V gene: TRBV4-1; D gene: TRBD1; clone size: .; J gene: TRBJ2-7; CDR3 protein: CASSPLGTGFPEQYF; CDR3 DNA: TGCGCCAGCAGCCCTTTAGGGACAGGATTTCCCGAGCAGTACTTC
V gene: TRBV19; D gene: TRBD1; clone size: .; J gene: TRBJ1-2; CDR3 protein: CASSIDRTGPYGYTF; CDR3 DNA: TGTGCCAGTAGTATAGACCGGACAGGACCTTATGGCTACACCTTC
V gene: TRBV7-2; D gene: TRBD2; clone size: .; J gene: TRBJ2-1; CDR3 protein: CASSSRTSGYNEQFF; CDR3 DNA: TGTGCCAGCAGTTCTCGGACTAGCGGCTACAATGAGCAGTTCTTC
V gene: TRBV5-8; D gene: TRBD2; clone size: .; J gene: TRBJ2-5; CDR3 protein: CASSRSQGLAPETQYF; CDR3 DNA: TGTGCCAGCAGCCGCTCGCAGGGACTAGCGCCCGAGACCCAGTACTTC
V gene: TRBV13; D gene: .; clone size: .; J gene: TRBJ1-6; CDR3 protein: CASSPRANSPLHF; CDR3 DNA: TGTGCCAGCAGCCCCCGAGCTAATTCACCCCTCCACTTT
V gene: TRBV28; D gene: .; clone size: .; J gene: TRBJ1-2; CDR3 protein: CASSRGGQGHNYGYTF; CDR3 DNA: TGTGCCAGCAGTCGGGGGGGGCAGGGCCATAACTATGGCTACACCTTC
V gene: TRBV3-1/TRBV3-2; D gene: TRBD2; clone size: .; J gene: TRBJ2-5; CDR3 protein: CASSQDSGLAGGLGETQYF; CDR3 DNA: TGTGCCAGCAGCCAAGATTCCGGACTAGCGGGGGGCCTGGGGGAGACCCAGTACTTC
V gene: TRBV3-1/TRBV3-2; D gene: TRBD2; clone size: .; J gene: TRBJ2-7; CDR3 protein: CASSPQLAGRYEQYF; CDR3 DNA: TGTGCCAGCAGCCCCCAGCTAGCGGGAAGATACGAGCAGTACTTC
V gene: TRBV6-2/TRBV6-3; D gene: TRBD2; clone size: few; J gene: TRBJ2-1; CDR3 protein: CASSSGGALGDEQFF; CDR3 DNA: TGTGCCAGCAGTTCCGGGGGGGCTCTCGGGGATGAGCAGTTCTTC
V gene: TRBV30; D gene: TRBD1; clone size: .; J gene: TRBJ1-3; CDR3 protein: CAWTLGTVSGNTIYF; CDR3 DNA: TGTGCCTGGACCCTAGGGACAGTCTCTGGAAACACCATATATTTT
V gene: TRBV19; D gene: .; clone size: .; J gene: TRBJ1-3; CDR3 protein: CASSSPGQRNTIYF; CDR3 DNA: TGTGCCAGTAGTTCCCCCGGACAGCGGAACACCATATATTTT
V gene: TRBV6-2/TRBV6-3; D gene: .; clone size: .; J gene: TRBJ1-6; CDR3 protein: CASSSPVVLRSPLHF; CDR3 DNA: TGTGCCAGCAGTTCCCCAGTGGTCCTTCGCTCACCCCTCCACTTT
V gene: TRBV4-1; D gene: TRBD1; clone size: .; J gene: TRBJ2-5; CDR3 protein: CASSQDRGAGGRETQYF; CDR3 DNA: TGCGCCAGCAGCCAAGATCGTGGAGCAGGGGGCCGAGAGACCCAGTACTTC
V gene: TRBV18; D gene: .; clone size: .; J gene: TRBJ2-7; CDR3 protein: CASSLAGMALEQYF; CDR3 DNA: TGTGCCAGCTCTCTCGCAGGGATGGCCCTCGAGCAGTACTTC
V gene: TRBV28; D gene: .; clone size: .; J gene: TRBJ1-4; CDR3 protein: CASSSPLLVKLFF; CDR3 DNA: TGTGCCAGCAGTTCCCCTTTACTAGTAAAACTGTTTTTT
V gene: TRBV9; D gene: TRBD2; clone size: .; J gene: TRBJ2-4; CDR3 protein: CASSEKAGGFKNIQYF; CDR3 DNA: TGTGCCAGCAGCGAGAAAGCGGGGGGGTTTAAAAACATTCAGTACTTC
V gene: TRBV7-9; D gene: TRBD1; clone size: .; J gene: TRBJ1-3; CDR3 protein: CASSLSQGTGNTIYF; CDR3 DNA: TGTGCCAGCAGCCTCTCACAGGGGACTGGAAACACCATATATTTT
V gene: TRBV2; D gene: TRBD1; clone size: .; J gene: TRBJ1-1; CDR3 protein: CATERVTGENTEAFF; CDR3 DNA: TGTGCCACCGAACGGGTCACAGGGGAGAACACTGAAGCTTTCTTT
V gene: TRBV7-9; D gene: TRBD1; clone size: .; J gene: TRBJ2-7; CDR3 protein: CASSLGGGQDEQYF; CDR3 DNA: TGTGCCAGCAGCTTAGGAGGGGGACAGGACGAGCAGTACTTC
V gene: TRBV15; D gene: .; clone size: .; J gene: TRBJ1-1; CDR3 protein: CATSRDLRDEAFF; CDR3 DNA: TGTGCCACCAGCAGGGACCTCAGGGATGAAGCTTTCTTT
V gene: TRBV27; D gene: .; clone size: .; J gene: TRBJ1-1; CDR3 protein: CASSRDSGHGTEAFF; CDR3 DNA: TGTGCCAGCAGTCGGGACTCAGGGCATGGCACTGAAGCTTTCTTT
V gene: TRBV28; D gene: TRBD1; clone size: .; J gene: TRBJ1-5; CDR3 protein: CASSLGQGNQPQHF; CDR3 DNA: TGTGCCAGCAGCCTCGGACAGGGCAATCAGCCCCAGCATTTT
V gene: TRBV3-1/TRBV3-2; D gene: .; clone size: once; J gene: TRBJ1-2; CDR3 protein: CASSQREYGYTF; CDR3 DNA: TGTGCCAGCAGCCAAAGAGAGTATGGCTACACCTTC
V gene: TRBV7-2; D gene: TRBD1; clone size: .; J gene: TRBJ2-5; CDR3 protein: CASSVPGQQETQYF; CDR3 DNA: TGTGCCAGCAGCGTACCGGGACAGCAAGAGACCCAGTACTTC
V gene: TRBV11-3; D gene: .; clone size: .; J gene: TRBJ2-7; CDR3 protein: CASSFGGIPYEQYF; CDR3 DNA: TGTGCCAGCAGCTTCGGGGGAATCCCCTACGAGCAGTACTTC
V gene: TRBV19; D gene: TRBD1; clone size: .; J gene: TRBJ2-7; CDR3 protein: CASSAGTGGSYEQYF; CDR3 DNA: TGTGCCAGTAGTGCCGGGACAGGGGGCTCCTACGAGCAGTACTTC
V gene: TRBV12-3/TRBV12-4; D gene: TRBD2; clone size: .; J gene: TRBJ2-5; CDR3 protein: CASRDSGGETQYF; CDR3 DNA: TGTGCCAGCAGGGATAGCGGGGGGGAGACCCAGTACTTC
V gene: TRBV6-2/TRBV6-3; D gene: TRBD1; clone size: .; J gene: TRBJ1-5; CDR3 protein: CASSSHGAGGLNQPQHF; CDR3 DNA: TGTGCCAGCAGTTCCCACGGGGCAGGGGGTCTTAATCAGCCCCAGCATTTT
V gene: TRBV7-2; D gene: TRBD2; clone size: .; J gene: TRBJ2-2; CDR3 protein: CASSLATLAGGPRAGELFF; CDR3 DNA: TGTGCCAGCAGCTTAGCGACACTAGCGGGGGGGCCGAGAGCCGGGGAGCTGTTTTTT
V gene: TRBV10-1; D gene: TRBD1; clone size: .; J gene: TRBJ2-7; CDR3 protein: CASSRDRSYEQYF; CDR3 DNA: TGCGCCAGCAGCCGGGACAGGTCCTACGAGCAGTACTTC
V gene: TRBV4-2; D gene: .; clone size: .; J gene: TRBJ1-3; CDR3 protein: CASSQVDGGSGNTIYF; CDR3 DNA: TGTGCCAGCAGCCAAGTCGACGGCGGCTCTGGAAACACCATATATTTT
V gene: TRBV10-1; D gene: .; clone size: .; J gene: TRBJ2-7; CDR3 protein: CASSEAGSYEQYF; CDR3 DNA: TGCGCCAGCAGTGAGGCAGGATCCTACGAGCAGTACTTC
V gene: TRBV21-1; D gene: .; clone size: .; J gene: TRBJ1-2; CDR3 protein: CASNLSLANYGYTF; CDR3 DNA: TGTGCCAGCAACCTAAGCCTCGCTAACTATGGCTACACCTTC
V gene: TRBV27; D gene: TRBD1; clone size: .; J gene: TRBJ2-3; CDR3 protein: CASSSGGTGGLLYTQYF; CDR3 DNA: TGTGCCAGCAGTTCCGGGGGGACAGGGGGACTTCTTTATACGCAGTATTTT
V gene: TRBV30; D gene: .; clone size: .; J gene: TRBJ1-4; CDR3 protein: CASTMDSVWAVKLFF; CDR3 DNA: TGTGCCTCAACCATGGACTCGGTCTGGGCAGTCAAACTGTTTTTT
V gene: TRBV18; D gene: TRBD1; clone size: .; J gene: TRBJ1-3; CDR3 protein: CASSLTGDSGNTIYF; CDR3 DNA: TGTGCCAGCTCACTGACAGGGGACTCTGGAAACACCATATATTTT
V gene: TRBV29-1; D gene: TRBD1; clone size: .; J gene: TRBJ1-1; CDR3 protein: CSASTGDGGTEAFF; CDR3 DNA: TGCAGCGCTTCGACAGGGGACGGGGGCACTGAAGCTTTCTTT
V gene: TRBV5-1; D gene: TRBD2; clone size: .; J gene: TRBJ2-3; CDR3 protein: CASSFLGSGGRGDTQYF; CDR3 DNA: TGCGCCAGCAGCTTTCTTGGAAGCGGGGGCCGGGGGGATACGCAGTATTTT
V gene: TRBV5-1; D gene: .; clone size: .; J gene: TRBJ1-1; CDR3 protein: CASSPTEMNTEAFF; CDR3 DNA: TGCGCCAGCAGCCCGACAGAGATGAACACTGAAGCTTTCTTT
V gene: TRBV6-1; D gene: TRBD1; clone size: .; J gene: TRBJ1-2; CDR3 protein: CASSDRQGANGYTF; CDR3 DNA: TGTGCCAGCAGTGATCGGCAGGGGGCTAATGGCTACACCTTC
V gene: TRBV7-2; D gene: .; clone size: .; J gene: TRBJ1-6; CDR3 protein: CASSQGAHRSPLHF; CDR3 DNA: TGTGCCAGCAGCCAAGGGGCACACCGTTCACCCCTCCACTTT
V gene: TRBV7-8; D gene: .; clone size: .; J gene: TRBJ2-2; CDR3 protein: CASSLPGFNTGELFF; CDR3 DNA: TGTGCCAGCAGCTTACCAGGGTTTAACACCGGGGAGCTGTTTTTT
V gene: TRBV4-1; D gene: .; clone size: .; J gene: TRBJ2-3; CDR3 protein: CASSQANVLDTQYF; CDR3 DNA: TGCGCCAGCAGCCAAGCTAACGTACTAGATACGCAGTATTTT
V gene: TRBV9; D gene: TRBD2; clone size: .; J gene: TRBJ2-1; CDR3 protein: CASSVAGRGGKNEQFF; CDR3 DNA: TGTGCCAGCAGCGTAGCAGGACGGGGGGGCAAGAATGAGCAGTTCTTC
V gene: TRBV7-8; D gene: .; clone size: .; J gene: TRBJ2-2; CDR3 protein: CASSLASGQEELFF; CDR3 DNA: TGTGCCAGCAGCTTAGCTAGCGGCCAGGAGGAGCTGTTTTTT
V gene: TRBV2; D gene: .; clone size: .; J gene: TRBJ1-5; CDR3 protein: CASRSATSTQHF; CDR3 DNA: TGTGCCAGCAGGAGCGCCACCTCGACCCAGCATTTT
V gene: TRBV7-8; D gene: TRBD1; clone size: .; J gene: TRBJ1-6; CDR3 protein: CASSLVDRENSPLHF; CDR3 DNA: TGTGCCAGCAGCTTAGTAGACAGGGAGAATTCACCCCTCCACTTT
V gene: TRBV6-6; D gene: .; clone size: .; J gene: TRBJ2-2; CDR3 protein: CASSNSWELFF; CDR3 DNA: TGTGCCAGCAGTAACTCCTGGGAGCTGTTTTTT
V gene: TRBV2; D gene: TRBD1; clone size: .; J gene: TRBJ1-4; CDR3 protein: CASRDPGQGLNEKLFF; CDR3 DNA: TGTGCCAGCAGAGACCCGGGACAGGGCCTCAATGAAAAACTGTTTTTT
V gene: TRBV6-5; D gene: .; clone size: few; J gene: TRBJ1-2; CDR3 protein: CASRKDSNYGYTF; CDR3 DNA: TGTGCCAGCAGGAAGGACAGTAACTATGGCTACACCTTC
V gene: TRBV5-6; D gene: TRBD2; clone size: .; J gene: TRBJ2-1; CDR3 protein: CASSLGRLREGEQFF; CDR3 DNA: TGTGCCAGCAGCTTGGGACGCCTCCGGGAGGGTGAGCAGTTCTTC